Sequencing of this T cell receptor (beta chain) was carried out in a study of regulatory T cells in long-lasting Graves disease. Regarding the study as a whole: Persistent disease was associated with favored TRBV28 usage and with favored use of TRBJ1-2 and TRBJ2-5.

Time point indicated: persistent/refractory GD, antithyroid drugs over 5 years with positive TRAb. PBMC RNA was the source of the TCR library. As to this clonotype: Its specificity is not known.

Arm-PCR of CDR3 regions with iRepertoire HTBI primers generated TCR beta libraries. TCRdb analysed the multiplex PCR reads with MiXCR anew, one entry per CDR3 protein. This sample has around 450,000 distinct CDR3 sequences, with about 22% found just once. V lost 0 bases to trimming and J lost 5 bases; unmatched junction nucleotides: 9. This CDR3 is built from 17 residues. CDR1 is LGHNA and CDR2 is YNFKEQ in the germline V gene. This TCR derives from a female donor with Graves disease. The sample in question was peripheral blood mononuclear cells (PBMCs), obtained when the disease was refractory, from a patient treated with antithyroid drugs. This chain links TRBV4-2 with TRBJ2-7, with 11 positions matching TRBD2. CDR3 region: CASSQDITTSGRNEQYF. In nucleotides, the CDR3 is TGTGCCAGCAGCCAAGATATAACAACTAGCGGGAGAAACGAGCAGTACTTC.